These 20 T cell receptor beta chains came from one sample sequenced in a study of T cells in Graves' hyperthyroidism and ophthalmopathy. TCR beta CDR3 region amplification was performed from RNA transcripts. TCR CDR3 underwent first-round RT-PCR with the HTBI primer set. Via MiXCR, TCRdb re-called the multiplex PCR reads, giving one row per CDR3 protein. Of around 350,000 distinct CDR3 sequences detected, approximately 15% appear once; the ten largest clones hold 15% to 20%. The source material was blood. All receptors derive from a woman in her 30s with Graves' ophthalmopathy.

This clonotype was seen repeatedly, ten times or more. The CDR3 region has the DNA TGTGCCAGCAGAGAAACCAGCAATACGCAGTATTTT. Its protein is CASRETSNTQYF. The chain recombines TRBV28 with TRBJ2-3; D unresolved. Per the germline V gene, CDR1 is MDHEN and CDR2 is SYDVKM. The CDR3 spans 12 residues. V gave up 6 bases and J gave up 7 bases, with 11 bases separating them.

This clonotype showed up many times. The J gene is TRBJ2-5, the V gene TRBV20-1, with a weak D call TRBD1 (5 bases). V was shortened by 0 bases and J by 5 bases, with 7 bases between the two germline ends. The CDR3 is 12 residues long. Germline CDR1 DFQATT, CDR2 SNEGSKA (reference sequence). The DNA of the CDR3 is TGCAGTGCTAGAGAGGCAGGGGAGACCCAGTACTTC. It codes for CSAREAGETQYF.

This clonotype was detected a few times. The gene calls are TRBV6-1 and TRBJ1-4; no clear D. The germline V gene has CDR1 MNHNS and CDR2 SASEGT. The CDR3 runs 12 residues. Trimming shortened V by 2 bases and J by 7 bases, and 5 bases separated the two germline ends. The CDR3 loop is CASSEMPEKLFF. The CDR3 bases are TGTGCCAGCAGTGAAATGCCTGAAAAACTGTTTTTT.

This clonotype has at least ten counts. This chain links TRBV7-8 with TRBJ2-7; TRBD1 or TRBD2 may be the D gene (5 bases each). CDR1 is SGHVS and CDR2 is FQNEAQ in the germline V gene. This CDR3 contains 13 residues. The V gene lost 5 bases and the J gene lost 2 bases, with 10 bases spanning the gap. The CDR3 reads CASSKGDPYEQYF. In nucleotides, the CDR3 is TGTGCCAGCAGCAAAGGGGACCCCTACGAGCAGTACTTC. Looking up the rest from reference TRBV7-8 and TRBJ2-7 gives the full variable domain: GAGVSQSPRYKVAKRGQDVALRCDPISGHVSLFWYQQALGQGPEFLTYFQNEAQLDKSGLPSDRFFAERPEGSVSTLKIQRTQQEDSAVYLCASSKGDPYEQYFGPGTRLTVT.

There are many counts of this clonotype. The chain links TRBV6-1 to TRBJ1-1, with a weak D call TRBD1 (5 bases). The length of the CDR3 is 14 residues. V lost 5 bases, J lost 9 bases, and 19 bases lay in between. Germline CDR1 is MNHNS and CDR2 is SASEGT. As DNA, the CDR3 is TGTGCCAGCAGTCCAAGCGACGGGACCAAAAAAGCTTTCTTT. Translating gives CASSPSDGTKKAFF.

This clonotype was counted many times. The chain employs TRBV4-1 and TRBJ2-1, with D unclear. Germline V gene data show CDR1 as MGHRA and CDR2 as YSYEKL. V lost 7 bases and J 6 bases, leaving 13 bases between the germline ends. The CDR3 is 13 residues long. CDR3 sequence (DNA): TGCGCCAGCACCCCCGCCGGATTCAATGAGCAGTTCTTC. The encoded protein is CASTPAGFNEQFF.

Details on this clonotype: The junction does not match germline at one end; this may be a read error. The V call is TRBV6-1, the J call TRBJ2-3; the D gene is possibly TRBD1 (6 bases). This CDR3 spans 20 amino acids. Germline CDR1 is MNHNS and CDR2 is SASEGT. As DNA, the CDR3 is TGTACCAGCAGTGAAGCGTCCCGAGGTAGCGACAGGACCGGGACAGATACGCAGTATTTT. Protein sequence: CTSSEASRGSDRTGTDTQYF.

This clonotype was recorded many times. CDR3 sequence (DNA): TGTGCCAGCAGCTTGAAGTTAGATACGCAGTATTTT. Protein: CASSLKLDTQYF. The V gene is TRBV5-6, the J gene TRBJ2-3; D is undetermined. CDR3 length: 12 residues. V lost 1 base to trimming and J lost 5 bases, with 5 bases between them. Per the germline V gene, CDR1 is SGHDT and CDR2 is YYEEEE. Full variable domain (missing parts from reference TRBV5-6 and TRBJ2-3): DAGVTQSPTHLIKTRGQQVTLRCSPKSGHDTVSWYQQALGQGPQFIFQYYEEEERQRGNFPDRFSGHQFPNYSSELNVNALLLGDSALYLCASSLKLDTQYFGPGTRLTVL.

This clonotype showed up just a few times. This chain connects TRBV28 to TRBJ1-5; 8 bases match TRBD1. J was trimmed by 6 bases and V by 3 bases; bases with no gene match: 13. Per the germline V gene, CDR1 is MDHEN and CDR2 is SYDVKM. This CDR3 is built from 17 residues. Here the CDR3 DNA reads TGTGCCAGCAGTTTCGACGGGACAGGCCAAGGAATTCAGCCCCAGCATTTT. Its translation is CASSFDGTGQGIQPQHF.

This clonotype was seen ten or more times. The J gene is TRBJ2-7, the V gene TRBV7-9; 11 bases agree with TRBD1. The CDR3 has 15 residues. V shed 3 bases, J shed 2 bases, and the junction held 3 bases outside the gene matches. CDR1 is SEHNR and CDR2 is FQNEAQ in the germline V gene (reference sequence). The CDR3 protein is CASSLPGQGAYEQYF. The DNA of the CDR3 is TGTGCCAGCAGCTTGCCGGGACAGGGGGCCTACGAGCAGTACTTC.

V is TRBV19 and J is TRBJ1-1, with D possibly being TRBD1 (6 bases). The CDR3 is 16 amino acids. V shed 6 bases and J shed 1 base, with 18 bases lying between them. Looked up from germline, CDR1 is LNHDA and CDR2 is SQIVND (reference sequence). The CDR3 bases are TGTGCCAGTAGGGAGTTACAGGGCGTAGGGAACACTGAAGCTTTCTTT. Translation gives CASRELQGVGNTEAFF. Based on the CDR3 plus reference TRBV19 and TRBJ1-1, the full variable domain is DGGITQSPKYLFRKEGQNVTLSCEQNLNHDAMYWYRQDPGQGLRLIYYSQIVNDFQKGDIAEGYSVSREKKESFPLTVTSAQKNPTAFYLCASRELQGVGNTEAFFGQGTRLTVV.

This clonotype was detected ten times or more. CDR3 bases: TGTGCCTGGAGACAGGGGAGGGCGGGTCAAGAGACCCAGTACTTC. Translating it yields CAWRQGRAGQETQYF. The chain links TRBV30 to TRBJ2-5; D assignment may be TRBD1 or TRBD2 (7 bases each). The CDR3 totals 15 residues. Germline V CDR1 and CDR2: GTSNPN, SVGIG (reference sequence). V was cut by 3 bases and J by 2 bases, with 16 bases left in between.

V is TRBV24-1 and J is TRBJ2-1; no firm D call. The ends were cut back, 0 bases at V and 10 bases at J, with 12 bases in the middle. CDR3 length: 14 amino acids. Per germline, CDR1 KGHDR and CDR2 SFDVKD. The CDR3 loop is CATSDLRSPEEQFF. CDR3 coding DNA: TGTGCCACCAGTGATTTGAGGTCACCTGAGGAGCAGTTCTTC.

With respect to this clonotype: A much larger clone lies a single base off, so this may be a read error. The chain has TRBV7-2 and TRBJ2-2; D may be TRBD1 (5 bases). This CDR3 is 16 amino acids long. Germline CDR1 and CDR2: SGHTA and FQGNSA. The CDR3 DNA follows: TGTGCCAGCAACTTAGATCAGGGAACGAACACCGGGGAGCTGTTTTTT. This codes for CASNLDQGTNTGELFF.

This clonotype appeared a few times. A clone one base away is much larger, so this may be a read error. The genes are TRBV5-8 and TRBJ1-2; a weak D match, TRBD1 (6 bases). The V end was cut by 2 bases, the J end by 0 bases, with 11 bases between. Germline values: CDR1 SGHTS, CDR2 YDEGEE. The CDR3 contains 15 residues. The DNA of the CDR3 is TGTGCCAGCAGCTTATCAGGGGTGGCTAACTATGGCTACACCTTC. Its protein product is CASSLSGVANYGYTF.

This clonotype was detected many times. The rearrangement uses TRBV7-2 and TRBJ2-7; D is possibly TRBD1 or TRBD2 (6 bases each). The length of the CDR3 is 15 residues. Germline assignment: CDR1 SGHTA and CDR2 FQGNSA. The V end was cut by 0 bases, the J end by 3 bases, with 12 bases between. The CDR3 DNA reads TGTGCCAGCAGCTTAGCGGGGGGCCAGTACTACGAGCAGTACTTC. Amino acids: CASSLAGGQYYEQYF.

This clonotype was seen a few times. This chain joins TRBV20-1 and TRBJ2-7, with D uncertain. The V gene lost 0 bases and the J gene lost 4 bases, with 7 bases spanning the gap. The CDR3 contains 12 residues. Germline V gene data show CDR1 as DFQATT and CDR2 as SNEGSKA (reference sequence). The CDR3 region has the DNA TGCAGTGCTAGAGATCGGTCATACGAGCAGTACTTC. Amino acid sequence: CSARDRSYEQYF.

This clonotype came up many times. The DNA of the CDR3 is TGTGCCACCAGCAGTGATCTCCTCGGGACCACCTACGAGCAGTACTTC. Protein: CATSSDLLGTTYEQYF. The chain employs TRBV15 and TRBJ2-7; D assignment may be TRBD1 or TRBD2 (5 bases each). Trimming cost V 3 bases and J 2 bases, with 17 bases left between them. Germline V gene data show CDR1 as LNHNV and CDR2 as YYDKDF (reference sequence). This CDR3 contains 16 residues.

This clonotype has a count of ten or more. This chain joins TRBV28 and TRBJ2-4; TRBD2 is a possible D gene (6 bases). CDR3 length: 15 residues. Trimming stripped 8 bases from V and 3 bases from J, with 17 bases between. Germline V gene sequence: CDR1 MDHEN, CDR2 SYDVKM. CDR3: CASEEGGRLKNIQYF. The CDR3 bases are TGTGCCAGCGAGGAGGGAGGTCGTCTCAAAAACATTCAGTACTTC.

This clonotype was detected ten times or more. The chain joins TRBV2 to TRBJ1-5; 7 bases align to TRBD1. Per germline, CDR1 SNHLY and CDR2 FYNNEI. The ends lost 5 bases at V and 5 bases at J; junction bases unmatched: 9. The CDR3 contains 15 residues. The CDR3 DNA reads as TGTGCCAGCAGTCTAAGGACAGGCTCGGATCAGCCCCAGCATTTT. This sequence encodes CASSLRTGSDQPQHF.